This T cell receptor (beta chain) appears in the sequencing data of a study of human T cells and chemical hapten exposure. CDR3 length: 15 amino acids. Trimming took off 2 bases at V and 4 bases at J, with 15 bases between the two ends. CDR1 and CDR2 (germline): GTSNPN, SVGIG (reference sequence). In this sample, this clonotype turned up a few times. Stated time point: healthy volunteer bleed at 6 weeks. It was from unfractionated whole blood that total RNA was extracted. TCRdb ran MiXCR on the RACE reads and lists one entry per CDR3 protein. The sample contains roughly 71,000 distinct CDR3 sequences, approximately 6.1% of which appear only once.

Sequencing was carried out using whole blood. The source of this sequence is a female donor in good health. Some clones in this sample may be carry-over from other donors' samples. This chain uses TRBV30 with TRBJ1-5, with D unresolved. CDR3 sequence reads: CAWSLPGLINQPQHF. The CDR3 DNA sequence: TGTGCCTGGAGTCTCCCCGGACTGATAAATCAGCCCCAGCATTTT.